Reported below is one TCR beta chain. What antigen it recognizes has not been identified. Base-call qualities are not available, and no considerably larger clone is one nucleotide away. These data come from a study of blood T cell repertoires in COVID-19 (dated by TCRdb to 2019 to 2021). Context from the whole study: The collaborator samples originated in the United States, Italy and Spain and spanned the acute and convalescent phases of COVID-19. Samples came from the ongoing ImmuneRACE study (first 160 participants) plus 1,254 subjects from 6 global collaborators. The material from the prospective study consisted of cDNA or gDNA derived from T cells, B-cell-depleted T cells, or PBMCs. Subjects who had been exposed to COVID-19, were actively infected with it, or had recovered from it provided the deeply sampled blood TCRbeta repertoires that made up the dataset. The repertoires were made available in a free public database intended to serve as a resource for research on the immune response to SARS-CoV-2. Nearly every sample came with metadata listing a de-identified subject ID, COVID-19 status, age in years and sex. Where HLA class I and class II types were available, the types were taken from metadata supplied by the sample provider, not from assay-based typing. Beyond this particular receptor, the publication reports: The quantity of clinical and demographic metadata differed by source and by participant and was supplied without curation.

The immunoSEQ Assay, a bias-controlled multiplex PCR, was used to amplify TCRbeta CDR3 regions from genomic DNA. Regarding the original processing steps: The number of nucleated cells in each sample was estimated from the amplification of reference gene primers within the assay. To quantify the absolute abundance of each unique TCRbeta CDR3 rearrangement, sequence reads were collapsed and filtered. For each sample, productive Simpson clonality was calculated as the square root of Simpson's diversity index across productive rearrangements. TCRdb obtained this table from immuneACCESS and retained in-frame rearrangements with V and J assigned. These tables miss some clones; where compared with another copy, unresolved V genes account for less than half of the shortfall, and the remainder is unexplained. D and trimming were read from the DNA, whereas the V and J calls and clone size are those reported in that table. The sample records 200,000 to 300,000 clones, 80% to 90% of which are singletons. The top ten constitute roughly 1.8% of the sample.

Each collaborating institution followed its own protocols to collect whole blood in K2EDTA tubes. Collaborator samples were shipped for TCRbeta analysis as frozen whole blood, isolated PBMCs, or DNA extracted from either sample type. Reading the germline V gene (reference sequence) gives CDR1 SGHNT and CDR2 YYREEE. The CDR3 holds 16 amino acids from the cysteine to the phenylalanine. Only the CDR3 part of the read is kept: 48 bases, read in frame from the first base. Unmatched junction bases come to 10, with V trimmed by 4 bases and J by 4 bases. The rearranged chain carries TRBV5-4 and TRBJ2-3, and 9 junctional nucleotides match TRBD2. This TCR came from a man aged 30 to 39 with active or convalescent COVID-19. The sample comprised peripheral blood. CDR3 sequence: CASSRALAGYADTQYF. Read as DNA, the sequence is TGTGCCAGCAGCCGGGCCCTAGCGGGGTATGCAGATACGCAGTATTTT.